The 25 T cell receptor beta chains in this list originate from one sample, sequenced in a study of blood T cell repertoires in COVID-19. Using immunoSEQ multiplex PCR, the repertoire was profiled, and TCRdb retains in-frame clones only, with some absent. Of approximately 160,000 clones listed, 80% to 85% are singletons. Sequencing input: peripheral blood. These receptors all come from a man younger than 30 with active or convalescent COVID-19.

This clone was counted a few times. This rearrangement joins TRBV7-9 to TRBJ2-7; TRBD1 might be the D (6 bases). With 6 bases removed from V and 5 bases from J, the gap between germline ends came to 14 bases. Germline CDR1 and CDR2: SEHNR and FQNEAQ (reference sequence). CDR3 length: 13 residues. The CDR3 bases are TGTGCCAGCAGAAGTAGTGGGGGCAACGAGCAGTACTTC. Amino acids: CASRSSGGNEQYF.

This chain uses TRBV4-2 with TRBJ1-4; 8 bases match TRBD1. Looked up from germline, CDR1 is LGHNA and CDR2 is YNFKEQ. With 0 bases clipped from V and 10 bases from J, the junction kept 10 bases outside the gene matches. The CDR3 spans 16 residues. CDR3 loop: CASSQDPGQGGGKLFF. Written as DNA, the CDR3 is TGTGCCAGCAGCCAAGATCCCGGACAGGGCGGAGGAAAACTGTTTTTT.

CDR3 protein: CASSLRGQSSYEQYF. Here the CDR3 DNA reads TGCGCCAGCAGCCTCCGGGGTCAGAGCTCCTACGAGCAGTACTTC. The chain recombines TRBV5-1 with TRBJ2-7; D might be TRBD2 (5 bases). Trimming pared 4 bases from V and 0 bases from J, leaving 14 bases between. The CDR3 sequence is 15 residues long. The germline V gene encodes CDR1 SGHRS and CDR2 YFSETQ.

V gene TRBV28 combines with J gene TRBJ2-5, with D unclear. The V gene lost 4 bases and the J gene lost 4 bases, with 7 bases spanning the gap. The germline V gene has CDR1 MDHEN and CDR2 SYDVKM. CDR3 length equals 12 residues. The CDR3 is CASSSRRETQYF. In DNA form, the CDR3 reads TGTGCCAGCAGTTCTAGGCGAGAGACCCAGTACTTC.

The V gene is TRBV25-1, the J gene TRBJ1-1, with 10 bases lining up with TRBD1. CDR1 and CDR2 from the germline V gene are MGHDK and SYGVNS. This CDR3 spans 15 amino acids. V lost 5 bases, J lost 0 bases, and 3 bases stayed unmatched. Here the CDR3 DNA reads TGTGCCAGCAGTAGGACAGGGGGACTGAACACTGAAGCTTTCTTT. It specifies CASSRTGGLNTEAFF.

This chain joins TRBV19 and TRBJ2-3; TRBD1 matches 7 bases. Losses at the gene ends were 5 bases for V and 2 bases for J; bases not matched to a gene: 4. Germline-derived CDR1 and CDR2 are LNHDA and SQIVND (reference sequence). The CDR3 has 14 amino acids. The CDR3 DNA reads TGTGCCAGTAGTCCGGGACAGAACACAGATACGCAGTATTTT. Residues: CASSPGQNTDTQYF.

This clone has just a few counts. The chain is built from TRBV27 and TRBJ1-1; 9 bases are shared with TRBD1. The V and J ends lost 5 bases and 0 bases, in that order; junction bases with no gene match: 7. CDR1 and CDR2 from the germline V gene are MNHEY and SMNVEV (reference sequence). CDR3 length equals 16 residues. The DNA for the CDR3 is TGTGCCAGCAGTCCCCGACAGGGGGTACTGAACACTGAAGCTTTCTTT. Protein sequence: CASSPRQGVLNTEAFF.

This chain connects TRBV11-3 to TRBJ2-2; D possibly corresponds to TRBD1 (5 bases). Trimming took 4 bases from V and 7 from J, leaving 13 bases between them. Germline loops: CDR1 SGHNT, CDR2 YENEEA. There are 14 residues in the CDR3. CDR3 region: CASSSRGAGGELFF. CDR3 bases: TGTGCCAGCAGCTCCCGTGGGGCCGGCGGGGAGCTGTTTTTT.

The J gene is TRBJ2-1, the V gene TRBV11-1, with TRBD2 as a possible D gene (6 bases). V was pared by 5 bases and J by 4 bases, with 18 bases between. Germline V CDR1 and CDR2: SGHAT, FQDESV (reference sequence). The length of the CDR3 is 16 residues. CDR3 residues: CASSLGDLFPYNEQFF. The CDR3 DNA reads TGTGCCAGCAGCCTAGGGGACTTATTCCCATACAATGAGCAGTTCTTC.

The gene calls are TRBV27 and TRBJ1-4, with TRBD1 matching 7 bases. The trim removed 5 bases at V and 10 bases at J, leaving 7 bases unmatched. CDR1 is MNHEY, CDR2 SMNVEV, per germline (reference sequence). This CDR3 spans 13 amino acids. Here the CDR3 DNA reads TGTGCCAGCAGTGAGGTCAGGGGGGTAAAACTGTTTTTT. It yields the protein CASSEVRGVKLFF.

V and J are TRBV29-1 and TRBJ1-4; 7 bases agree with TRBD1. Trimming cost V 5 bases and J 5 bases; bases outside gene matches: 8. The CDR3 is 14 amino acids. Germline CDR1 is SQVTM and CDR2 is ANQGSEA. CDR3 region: CSVYPRRGNEKLFF. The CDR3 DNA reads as TGCAGCGTTTACCCCCGCAGGGGGAATGAAAAACTGTTTTTT.

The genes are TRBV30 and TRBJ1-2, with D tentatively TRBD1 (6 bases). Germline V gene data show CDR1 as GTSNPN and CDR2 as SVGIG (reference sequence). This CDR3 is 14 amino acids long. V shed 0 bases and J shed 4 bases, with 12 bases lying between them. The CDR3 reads CAWSVRTDAYGYTF. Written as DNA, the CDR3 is TGTGCCTGGAGTGTGAGGACAGATGCCTATGGCTACACCTTC.

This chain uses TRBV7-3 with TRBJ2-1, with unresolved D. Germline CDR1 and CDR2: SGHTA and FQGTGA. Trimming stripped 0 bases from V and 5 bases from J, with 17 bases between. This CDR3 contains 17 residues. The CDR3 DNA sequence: TGTGCCAGCAGCTTAACTCCCCCGCGGCTTCCTCACAATGAGCAGTTCTTC. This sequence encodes CASSLTPPRLPHNEQFF.

The CDR3 loop is CATSRGTGGAGYGYTF. The CDR3 DNA follows: TGTGCCACCAGCAGGGGGACAGGGGGCGCGGGCTATGGCTACACCTTC. This chain links TRBV15 with TRBJ1-2; 12 bases fit TRBD1. The germline gives CDR1 LNHNV, CDR2 YYDKDF (reference sequence). The CDR3 is 16 residues long. The trim removed 3 bases at V and 4 bases at J, leaving 6 bases unmatched.

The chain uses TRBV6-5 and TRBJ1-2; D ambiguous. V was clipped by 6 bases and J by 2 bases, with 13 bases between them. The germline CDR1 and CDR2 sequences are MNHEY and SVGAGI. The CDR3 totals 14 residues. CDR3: CASRRSGENYGYTF. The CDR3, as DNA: TGTGCCAGCAGGCGATCGGGAGAGAACTATGGCTACACCTTC.

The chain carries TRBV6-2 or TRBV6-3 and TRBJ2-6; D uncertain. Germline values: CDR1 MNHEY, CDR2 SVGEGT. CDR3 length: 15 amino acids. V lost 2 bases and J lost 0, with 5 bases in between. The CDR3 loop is CASSYRDSGANVLTF. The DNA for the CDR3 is TGTGCCAGCAGTTACCGAGACTCTGGGGCCAACGTCCTGACTTTC.

The CDR3 loop is CASSSGTSGGDNEQFF. The CDR3 region has the DNA TGTGCCAGCAGCTCGGGGACTAGCGGGGGGGACAATGAGCAGTTCTTC. V gene TRBV11-3 combines with J gene TRBJ2-1; TRBD2 aligns across 16 bases. CDR1 and CDR2 from the germline V gene are SGHNT and YENEEA. The CDR3 runs 16 residues. Trimming at V came to 4 bases and at J to 5 bases, leaving 2 bases not matched to a gene.

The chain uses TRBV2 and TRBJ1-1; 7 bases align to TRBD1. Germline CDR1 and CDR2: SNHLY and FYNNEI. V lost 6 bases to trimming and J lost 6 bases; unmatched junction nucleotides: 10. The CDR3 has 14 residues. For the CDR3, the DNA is TGTGCCAGCAGAGCAAGACAGGGTCGGGCTGAAGCTTTCTTT. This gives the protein CASRARQGRAEAFF.

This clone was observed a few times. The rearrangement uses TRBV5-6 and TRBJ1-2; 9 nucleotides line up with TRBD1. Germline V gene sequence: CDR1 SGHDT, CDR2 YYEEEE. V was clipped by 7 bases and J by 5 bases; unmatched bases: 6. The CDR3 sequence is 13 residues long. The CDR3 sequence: CASERTGEYGYTF. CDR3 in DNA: TGTGCCAGCGAAAGGACAGGGGAATATGGCTACACCTTC.

This CDR3 is CASSVGGTGEEQYF. The CDR3 DNA reads as TGTGCCAGCAGCGTAGGCGGGACAGGGGAAGAGCAGTACTTC. The chain uses TRBV9 and TRBJ2-7; 10 bases agree with TRBD1. The CDR3 loop spans 14 amino acids. The V gene's germline CDR1 is SGDLS and CDR2 YYNGEE. The trim removed 0 bases at V and 7 bases at J, leaving 4 bases unmatched.

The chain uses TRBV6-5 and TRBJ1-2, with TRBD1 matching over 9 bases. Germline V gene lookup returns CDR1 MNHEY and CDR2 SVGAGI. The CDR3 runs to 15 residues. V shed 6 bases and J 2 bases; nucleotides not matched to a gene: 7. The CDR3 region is CASRRTGEGNYGYTF. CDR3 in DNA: TGTGCCAGCAGGCGGACAGGGGAAGGCAACTATGGCTACACCTTC.

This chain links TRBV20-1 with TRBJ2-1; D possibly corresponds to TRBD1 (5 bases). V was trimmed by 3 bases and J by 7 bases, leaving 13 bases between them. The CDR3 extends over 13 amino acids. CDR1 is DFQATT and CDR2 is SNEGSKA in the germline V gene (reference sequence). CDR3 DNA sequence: TGCAGTGCTAGTCCGACAGCAAGGAATGAGCAGTTCTTC. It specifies CSASPTARNEQFF.

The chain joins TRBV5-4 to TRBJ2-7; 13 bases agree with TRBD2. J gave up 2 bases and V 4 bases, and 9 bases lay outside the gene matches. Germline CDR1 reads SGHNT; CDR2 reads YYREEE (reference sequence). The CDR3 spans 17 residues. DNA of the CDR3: TGTGCCAGCAGCGGAAAGGGACTAGCGGGGCCCGCCTACGAGCAGTACTTC. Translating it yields CASSGKGLAGPAYEQYF.

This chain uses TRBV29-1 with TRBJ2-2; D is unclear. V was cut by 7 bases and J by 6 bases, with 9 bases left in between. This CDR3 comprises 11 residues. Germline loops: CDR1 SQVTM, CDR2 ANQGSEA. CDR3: CSAAGAGELFF. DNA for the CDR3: TGCAGCGCCGCAGGCGCCGGGGAGCTGTTTTTT.

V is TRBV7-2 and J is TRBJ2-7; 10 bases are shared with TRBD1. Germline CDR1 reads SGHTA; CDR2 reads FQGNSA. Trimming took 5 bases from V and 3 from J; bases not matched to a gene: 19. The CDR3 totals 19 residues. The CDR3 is CASSPGQGRTHAANYEQYF. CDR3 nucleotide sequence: TGTGCCAGCAGCCCGGGACAGGGGAGAACCCATGCTGCGAACTACGAGCAGTACTTC.